Listed below are T cell receptor beta chains from one sample, sequenced in a study of T cell responses to AZD1222 COVID-19 vaccine. TCRdb's table, derived via immunoSEQ multiplex PCR, lists solely in-frame clones and lacks some. The sample includes 240,000 or so clones, over 90% of them seen just once. Sequenced here: peripheral blood, sampled on day 0 of AZD1222 vaccination. Receptor source: an adult in good health. CDR3s include the opening cysteine and the closing phenylalanine or tryptophan. A D gene is named only where the DNA matches it firmly. Some rows have no size entry. The others give once, few or many, or a class for an expanded clone.

V gene: TRBV2
J gene: TRBJ1-1
clone size: NA
D gene: TRBD1
CDR3 DNA: TGTGCCAGCAGTGACAACAGGGGGCGGGGAGCTTTCTTT
CDR3 protein: CASSDNRGRGAFF

V gene: TRBV12-3/TRBV12-4
J gene: TRBJ1-1
clone size: NA
D gene: NA
CDR3 DNA: TGTGCCAGCAGTTGGGGTGAAGCTTTCTTT
CDR3 protein: CASSWGEAFF

V gene: TRBV11-2
J gene: TRBJ1-2
clone size: NA
D gene: TRBD1
CDR3 DNA: TGTGCCAGCAGCCCGTGGGACAGAACCCTTTATGGCTACACCTTC
CDR3 protein: CASSPWDRTLYGYTF

V gene: TRBV19
J gene: TRBJ1-6
clone size: NA
D gene: TRBD1
CDR3 DNA: TGTGCCAGTAGTATGGGGGACAGGGTTAATTCACCCCTCCACTTT
CDR3 protein: CASSMGDRVNSPLHF

V gene: TRBV7-3
J gene: TRBJ2-1
clone size: once
D gene: TRBD2
CDR3 DNA: TGTGCCAGCAGCTCGAATAGCGGGGCATCGGGCAATGAGCAGTTCTTC
CDR3 protein: CASSSNSGASGNEQFF

V gene: TRBV25-1
J gene: TRBJ2-7
clone size: NA
D gene: NA
CDR3 DNA: TGTGCCAGCAGTAACACAGGGTTTGGAGAGCAGTACTTC
CDR3 protein: CASSNTGFGEQYF

V gene: TRBV28
J gene: TRBJ1-1
clone size: NA
D gene: NA
CDR3 DNA: TGTGCCAGCAGTTTAACCGGGGGCGGCACTGAAGCTTTCTTT
CDR3 protein: CASSLTGGGTEAFF

V gene: TRBV2
J gene: TRBJ1-5
clone size: NA
D gene: TRBD1
CDR3 DNA: TGTGCCAGCAGCCCAGGGGGCTCGGGCAATCAGCCCCAGCATTTT
CDR3 protein: CASSPGGSGNQPQHF

V gene: TRBV24-1
J gene: TRBJ2-3
clone size: NA
D gene: TRBD2
CDR3 DNA: TGTGCCACCAGTGACGGCGGGAGAATGGCAGATACGCAGTATTTT
CDR3 protein: CATSDGGRMADTQYF

V gene: TRBV7-3
J gene: TRBJ2-5
clone size: NA
D gene: NA
CDR3 DNA: TGTGCCAGCAGCTCCGGGACTGCCCTAGGGGAGACCCAGTACTTC
CDR3 protein: CASSSGTALGETQYF

V gene: TRBV7-8
J gene: TRBJ2-1
clone size: few
D gene: TRBD2
CDR3 DNA: TGTGCCAGCAGCTTAGTAGGAAGCGGGGGTACCTACAATGAGCAGTTCTTC
CDR3 protein: CASSLVGSGGTYNEQFF

V gene: TRBV6-5
J gene: TRBJ2-7
clone size: NA
D gene: NA
CDR3 DNA: TGTGCCAGCTCCCTGGGGCGGAACCCTTACGAGCAGTACTTC
CDR3 protein: CASSLGRNPYEQYF

V gene: TRBV5-6
J gene: TRBJ1-2
clone size: NA
D gene: NA
CDR3 DNA: TGTGCCAGCAGCACCGGGGGGGCCGACTATGGCTACACCTTC
CDR3 protein: CASSTGGADYGYTF

V gene: TRBV24-1
J gene: TRBJ1-5
clone size: NA
D gene: TRBD1
CDR3 DNA: TGTGCCACCAGTGACCGGGACAGGAGTTGGCCCCAGCATTTT
CDR3 protein: CATSDRDRSWPQHF

V gene: TRBV6-5
J gene: TRBJ2-2
clone size: NA
D gene: NA
CDR3 DNA: TGTGCCAGCAGTTATACAGCGGACACCGGGGAGCTGTTTTTT
CDR3 protein: CASSYTADTGELFF

V gene: TRBV5-4
J gene: TRBJ1-2
clone size: NA
D gene: NA
CDR3 DNA: TGTGCCAGCAGCCCCCCTGGGGGGGCGCTAGGCTACACCTTC
CDR3 protein: CASSPPGGALGYTF

V gene: TRBV5-4
J gene: TRBJ2-7
clone size: NA
D gene: NA
CDR3 DNA: TGTGCCAGCAGCTTACAAGGCCAAGGGGGGGTCGAGCAGTACTTC
CDR3 protein: CASSLQGQGGVEQYF

V gene: TRBV11-2
J gene: TRBJ2-2
clone size: NA
D gene: NA
CDR3 DNA: TGTGCCAGCAGCTTAGATGGCGGGGAGCTGTTTTTT
CDR3 protein: CASSLDGGELFF

V gene: TRBV7-9
J gene: TRBJ1-1
clone size: NA
D gene: TRBD1
CDR3 DNA: TGTGCCAGCAGCTTAAGACAGGGCGACACTGAAGCTTTCTTT
CDR3 protein: CASSLRQGDTEAFF

V gene: TRBV5-4
J gene: TRBJ2-1
clone size: NA
D gene: TRBD1
CDR3 DNA: TGTGCCAGCAGCGGGACAGGGCCAGGGAATGAGCAGTTCTTC
CDR3 protein: CASSGTGPGNEQFF

V gene: TRBV5-1
J gene: TRBJ1-5
clone size: NA
D gene: NA
CDR3 DNA: TGCGCCAGCAGCCCGCTGGGGGATGATCAGCCCCAGCATTTT
CDR3 protein: CASSPLGDDQPQHF

V gene: TRBV6-5
J gene: TRBJ2-7
clone size: NA
D gene: TRBD1
CDR3 DNA: TGTGCCAGCAGTTACGGCGGGACAGGAGCAGCCTACGAGCAGTACTTC
CDR3 protein: CASSYGGTGAAYEQYF

V gene: TRBV6-2/TRBV6-3
J gene: TRBJ1-5
clone size: NA
D gene: NA
CDR3 DNA: TGTGCCAGCAGTTCGCGGAGAACATCTCAAGGGGGCAATCAGCCCCAGCATTTT
CDR3 protein: CASSSRRTSQGGNQPQHF

V gene: TRBV9
J gene: TRBJ1-1
clone size: NA
D gene: NA
CDR3 DNA: TGTGCCAGCAGCGCGGACAATATCGTGAACACTGAAGCTTTCTTT
CDR3 protein: CASSADNIVNTEAFF

V gene: TRBV7-7
J gene: TRBJ2-3
clone size: NA
D gene: NA
CDR3 DNA: TGTGCTAGCAGCCAGGGGACACTTGATACGCAGTATTTT
CDR3 protein: CASSQGTLDTQYF

V gene: TRBV5-1
J gene: TRBJ2-3
clone size: NA
D gene: TRBD2
CDR3 DNA: TGCGCCAGCAGCGAAGGACTAGCGGGTTGGGCAGATACGCAGTATTTT
CDR3 protein: CASSEGLAGWADTQYF

V gene: TRBV5-1
J gene: TRBJ2-7
clone size: NA
D gene: TRBD1
CDR3 DNA: TGCGCCAGCCGCGAACAGGGGAGCTCCTACGAGCAGTACTTC
CDR3 protein: CASREQGSSYEQYF

V gene: TRBV19
J gene: TRBJ2-1
clone size: few
D gene: TRBD2
CDR3 DNA: TGTGCCAGTATGGGGACAGGGGGGACTAGCGGGACTACAAATGAGCAGTTCTTC
CDR3 protein: CASMGTGGTSGTTNEQFF

V gene: TRBV28
J gene: TRBJ1-5
clone size: NA
D gene: NA
CDR3 DNA: TGTGCCAGCAGCGGACGGGCGCCCCAGCATTTT
CDR3 protein: CASSGRAPQHF

V gene: TRBV24-1
J gene: TRBJ1-2
clone size: NA
D gene: NA
CDR3 DNA: TGTGCCACCAGTGATTTTGAGGGAGGCTACACCTTC
CDR3 protein: CATSDFEGGYTF

V gene: TRBV28
J gene: TRBJ2-1
clone size: NA
D gene: TRBD1
CDR3 DNA: TGTGGCACACGATCGGGACAGGGTACCAATGAGCAGTTCTTC
CDR3 protein: CGTRSGQGTNEQFF

V gene: TRBV15
J gene: TRBJ2-1
clone size: few
D gene: NA
CDR3 DNA: TGTGCCACCAGCAGAACCGTGGCGTTGAGCTCCTACAATGAGCAGTTCTTC
CDR3 protein: CATSRTVALSSYNEQFF

V gene: TRBV7-2
J gene: TRBJ1-2
clone size: NA
D gene: NA
CDR3 DNA: TGTGCCAGCAGCTCGAGGTTGGCCTGCACCTTC
CDR3 protein: CASSSRLACTF

V gene: TRBV6-5
J gene: TRBJ2-3
clone size: NA
D gene: NA
CDR3 DNA: TGTGCCAGCAACTTGGGTGATACGCAGTATTTT
CDR3 protein: CASNLGDTQYF

V gene: TRBV5-1
J gene: TRBJ2-7
clone size: NA
D gene: NA
CDR3 DNA: TGCGCCAGCAGCCCCCGAGGGTATGGCTCCTACGAGCAGTACTTC
CDR3 protein: CASSPRGYGSYEQYF

V gene: TRBV19
J gene: TRBJ2-3
clone size: NA
D gene: NA
CDR3 DNA: TGTGCCAGTAGTCCCGGCCACACAGATACGCAGTATTTT
CDR3 protein: CASSPGHTDTQYF

V gene: TRBV27
J gene: TRBJ2-1
clone size: NA
D gene: NA
CDR3 DNA: TGTGCCAGCAGTTCCCCGGTTGGGTCCTACAATGAGCAGTTCTTC
CDR3 protein: CASSSPVGSYNEQFF

V gene: TRBV6-4
J gene: TRBJ2-3
clone size: NA
D gene: NA
CDR3 DNA: TGTGCCAGCAGTGAAGGGACTAGCACAGATACGCAGTATTTT
CDR3 protein: CASSEGTSTDTQYF

V gene: TRBV18
J gene: TRBJ2-7
clone size: once
D gene: NA
CDR3 DNA: TGTGCCAGCTCACCACCTTCAGGGTACGCCTACGAGCAGTACTTC
CDR3 protein: CASSPPSGYAYEQYF

V gene: TRBV19
J gene: TRBJ1-2
clone size: once
D gene: NA
CDR3 DNA: TGTGCCAGTAGTATGACAGGACGGTATGGCTACACCTTC
CDR3 protein: CASSMTGRYGYTF

V gene: TRBV4-3
J gene: TRBJ2-5
clone size: NA
D gene: TRBD2
CDR3 DNA: TGCGCCAGCAGCCGACTAGCGGGAGAGTCTCAGACCCAGTACTTC
CDR3 protein: CASSRLAGESQTQYF

V gene: TRBV5-1
J gene: TRBJ1-3
clone size: NA
D gene: NA
CDR3 DNA: TGCGCCAGCAGCTTGGGCCCGGCCGGGAGCTCTGGAAACACCATATATTTT
CDR3 protein: CASSLGPAGSSGNTIYF

V gene: TRBV28
J gene: TRBJ1-4
clone size: NA
D gene: TRBD1
CDR3 DNA: TGTGCCAGCAGTTCCGGGACAGGGTTGGGAAAACTGTTTTTT
CDR3 protein: CASSSGTGLGKLFF

V gene: TRBV2
J gene: TRBJ2-3
clone size: NA
D gene: NA
CDR3 DNA: TGTGCCAGCACCGAAATTGCGCCCACAGATACGCAGTATTTT
CDR3 protein: CASTEIAPTDTQYF

V gene: TRBV11-2
J gene: TRBJ1-1
clone size: NA
D gene: NA
CDR3 DNA: TGTGCCAGCAGCTCCACCGGTGGGGGTAGCACTGAAGCTTTCTTT
CDR3 protein: CASSSTGGGSTEAFF

V gene: TRBV5-4
J gene: TRBJ2-6
clone size: NA
D gene: NA
CDR3 DNA: TGTGCCAGCAGCTTGCAGGGACTTTACTCTGGGGCCAACGTCCTGACTTTC
CDR3 protein: CASSLQGLYSGANVLTF

V gene: TRBV7-2
J gene: TRBJ2-1
clone size: NA
D gene: NA
CDR3 DNA: TGTGCCAGCAGCTTAAGGTCGGCTGGGAATGAGCAGTTCTTC
CDR3 protein: CASSLRSAGNEQFF

V gene: TRBV6-1
J gene: TRBJ2-5
clone size: NA
D gene: NA
CDR3 DNA: TGTGCCAGCAGTGAAAATGGGAGGCTCATAAGGGAGACCCAGTACTTC
CDR3 protein: CASSENGRLIRETQYF

V gene: TRBV6-4
J gene: TRBJ1-4
clone size: NA
D gene: NA
CDR3 DNA: TGTGCCACCATCCGAGAAGCACTGTTTTTT
CDR3 protein: CATIREALFF

V gene: TRBV7-2
J gene: TRBJ2-7
clone size: once
D gene: NA
CDR3 DNA: TGTGCCAGCAGCCCTGAGTGGGGGGCCTTCGAGCAGTACTTC
CDR3 protein: CASSPEWGAFEQYF

V gene: TRBV2
J gene: TRBJ1-5
clone size: NA
D gene: NA
CDR3 DNA: TGTGCCAGCAGTAATGGTCAGCCCCAGCATTTT
CDR3 protein: CASSNGQPQHF

V gene: TRBV28
J gene: TRBJ2-7
clone size: NA
D gene: NA
CDR3 DNA: TGTGCCAGCAGTTTAGAGGGCTCCTACGAGCAGTACTTC
CDR3 protein: CASSLEGSYEQYF

V gene: TRBV9
J gene: TRBJ1-1
clone size: NA
D gene: NA
CDR3 DNA: TGTGCCAGCAGCCCCCAACAGTACATGAACACTGAAGCTTTCTTT
CDR3 protein: CASSPQQYMNTEAFF

V gene: TRBV13
J gene: TRBJ1-2
clone size: NA
D gene: TRBD1
CDR3 DNA: TGTGCCAGCAGCATCACAGGGGACTATGGCTACACCTTC
CDR3 protein: CASSITGDYGYTF

V gene: TRBV19
J gene: TRBJ1-2
clone size: NA
D gene: NA
CDR3 DNA: TGTGCCAGTAGTATGGGGAGGAGGACTAACTATGGCTACACCTTC
CDR3 protein: CASSMGRRTNYGYTF